This T cell receptor beta chain was sequenced for a study of somatic mutations in cytotoxic T cells in rheumatoid arthritis. The germline V and J ends were trimmed by 2 bases and 2 bases, with 17 bases remaining between them. The CDR3 totals 17 residues. Germline-derived CDR1 and CDR2 are SGHVS and FNYEAQ. Profiled with immunoSEQ multiplex PCR; TCRdb holds only in-frame clones, not every one. The data contain fewer than 13,000 clones, roughly 68% of them singletons. The genes are TRBV7-6 and TRBJ2-3; perhaps TRBD2 as D (6 bases). Sequencing input: CD8+ T cells sorted from blood. The receptor's source is a man aged 55 to 70 in good health. The CDR3 bases are TGTGCCAGCAGCTTACAGGGACTCCGGCCCGTCACAGATACGCAGTATTTT. It translates to CASSLQGLRPVTDTQYF.